This record looks at one T cell receptor (beta chain) sequence and its context. Sequenced by immunoSEQ multiplex PCR; TCRdb stores in-frame clones only, minus some. In the table there are roughly 340,000 clones, roughly 89% of which are singletons. The sample is drawn from a study of blood T cell repertoires in COVID-19. The J segment lost 5 bases and the V segment lost 5 bases, leaving 9 bases of the junction unmatched. Germline V CDR1 and CDR2: GTSNPN, SVGIG (reference sequence). CDR3 length equals 15 residues. Sequenced material: peripheral blood. The TCR sequence derives from a young woman who had recovered from COVID-19. The rearrangement uses TRBV30 and TRBJ1-6; 7 nucleotides align to TRBD1. CDR3 nucleotides: TGTGCCTGGCGAATCACAGGGGCGGATAATTCACCCCTCCACTTT. Encoded protein: CAWRITGADNSPLHF.